A single sample is the source of the 2 T cell receptor beta chains below, sequenced in a study of blood T cell repertoires in COVID-19. Sequencing was performed with immunoSEQ multiplex PCR; in TCRdb, only in-frame clones are kept and a portion is missing. The sample includes around 200,000 clones, approximately 90% of them seen just once. Sequences were obtained from peripheral blood. These receptors came from a woman under 30 who had recovered from COVID-19.

J is TRBJ2-7 and V is TRBV2; D unclear. With 1 base removed from V and 3 bases from J, the gap between germline ends came to 4 bases. Germline-derived CDR1 and CDR2 are SNHLY and FYNNEI. The CDR3 totals 12 residues. CDR3 DNA: TGTGCCAGCAGTGAAGATAACTACGAGCAGTACTTC. Its protein product is CASSEDNYEQYF.

The chain employs TRBV5-4 and TRBJ2-1; 14 bases match TRBD2. The V and J ends lost 3 bases and 7 bases, in that order; junction bases with no gene match: 9. CDR3 length equals 17 residues. The V gene's germline CDR1 is SGHNT and CDR2 YYREEE (reference sequence). CDR3 protein: CASSSPTSGRAGNEQFF. CDR3 DNA: TGTGCCAGCAGCTCCCCGACTAGCGGGAGGGCCGGGAATGAGCAGTTCTTC.